A selection of T cell receptor beta chains follows, all from one sample in a study of beta chain features in type 1 diabetes. Sequencing was performed with immunoSEQ multiplex PCR; in TCRdb, only in-frame clones are kept and a portion is missing. Here the sample spans about 160,000 clones, approximately 8.1% being singletons. The material sequenced was central memory CD4+ T cells from blood. These receptors all come from a woman between 40 and 55 years old with type 1 diabetes. CDR3s include the opening cysteine and the closing phenylalanine or tryptophan. The order of the fields is clone size, V gene, J gene, CDR3 length, D gene, CDR3 protein, CDR3 DNA. D genes are given only for firm matches. Size is stated for part of the rows, as once, few or many counts, or as a class when the clone is expanded.

>.|TRBV28|TRBJ1-5|13|.
CASIMASNQPQHF
TGTGCCAGCATAATGGCAAGCAATCAGCCCCAGCATTTT
>.|TRBV2|TRBJ1-5|16|.
CASSVVGPTRDQPQHF
TGTGCCAGCAGTGTCGTCGGTCCAACGCGGGATCAGCCCCAGCATTTT
>few|TRBV7-3|TRBJ2-3|15|TRBD2
CASSPSGRDGDTQYF
TGTGCCAGCAGCCCCAGCGGGAGGGATGGAGATACGCAGTATTTT
>many|TRBV29-1|TRBJ2-5|14|.
CSGLDSRLGQTQYF
TGCAGCGGACTGGACAGCCGACTTGGGCAGACCCAGTACTTC
>.|TRBV4-3|TRBJ1-2|16|TRBD1
CASSQEAGTGVSGYTF
TGCGCCAGCAGCCAAGAAGCCGGGACAGGGGTTAGTGGCTACACCTTC
>few|TRBV20-1|TRBJ2-1|10|.
CSARNYEQFF
TGCAGTGCTAGAAACTATGAGCAGTTCTTC
>.|TRBV5-4|TRBJ2-3|15|TRBD2
CASSRTSGGTDTQYF
TGTGCCAGCAGCCGGACTAGCGGGGGCACAGATACGCAGTATTTT
>.|TRBV6-8|TRBJ1-1|17|.
CASSYSPAEGGWTEAFF
TGTGCCAGCAGTTACTCTCCTGCGGAGGGCGGATGGACTGAAGCTTTCTTT
>few|TRBV11-2|TRBJ2-5|15|TRBD2
CASSFSGGPQETQYF
TGTGCCAGCAGCTTTTCGGGGGGACCCCAAGAGACCCAGTACTTC
>.|TRBV28|TRBJ1-2|14|TRBD1
CASRPPGQGHGYTF
TGTGCCAGCAGGCCTCCGGGACAGGGCCATGGCTACACCTTC
>many|TRBV29-1|TRBJ1-2|12|.
CSVFTENYGYTF
TGCAGCGTTTTCACGGAGAACTATGGCTACACCTTC
>few|TRBV7-8|TRBJ1-6|14|.
CASGSSSQGSPLHF
TGTGCCAGCGGGTCCTCCTCTCAGGGTTCACCCCTCCACTTT
>few|TRBV5-4|TRBJ2-5|16|TRBD2
CASSLAGGTKQETQYF
TGTGCCAGCAGCTTGGCGGGGGGGACAAAGCAAGAGACCCAGTACTTC
>.|TRBV6-6|TRBJ1-1|13|.
CASSTQGYTEAFF
TGTGCCAGCAGTACTCAGGGTTACACTGAAGCTTTCTTT
>.|TRBV18|TRBJ2-1|16|TRBD1
CASSPWDRRSENEQFF
TGTGCCAGCTCACCCTGGGACAGGCGATCGGAAAATGAGCAGTTCTTC
>.|TRBV28|TRBJ1-2|15|.
CASSYSLSVKDGYTF
TGTGCCAGCAGTTATTCTCTGAGTGTGAAAGATGGCTACACCTTC
>.|TRBV5-1|TRBJ1-1|14|.
CASSLDRKNTEAFF
TGCGCCAGCAGCTTGGACAGAAAGAACACTGAAGCTTTCTTT
>few|TRBV2|TRBJ2-5|13|.
CASSEVGVVTQYF
TGTGCCAGCAGTGAAGTAGGGGTCGTGACCCAGTACTTC
>few|TRBV25-1|TRBJ2-3|15|.
CASSEIQTTGDTQYF
TGTGCCAGCAGTGAAATCCAGACTACGGGAGATACGCAGTATTTT
>.|TRBV29-1|TRBJ2-5|13|TRBD1
CSVGGQVWETQYF
TGCAGCGTTGGAGGACAGGTCTGGGAGACCCAGTACTTC
>few|TRBV5-1|TRBJ1-4|16|.
CASSLEGRRENEKLFF
TGCGCCAGCAGCTTGGAAGGGAGAAGAGAGAATGAAAAACTGTTTTTT
>many|TRBV4-3|TRBJ2-7|15|TRBD2
CASSQDPRLAYEQYF
TGCGCCAGCAGCCAAGATCCGAGACTAGCGTACGAGCAGTACTTC
>.|TRBV30|TRBJ2-3|13|.
CAYGLANTDTQYF
TGTGCCTACGGACTTGCAAACACAGATACGCAGTATTTT
>few|TRBV11-2|TRBJ2-7|13|.
CASTTGRRNEQYF
TGTGCCAGCACGACAGGGAGGAGGAACGAGCAGTACTTC
>.|TRBV7-9|TRBJ2-1|14|.
CASRPRNIRDEQFF
TGTGCCAGCAGACCCCGCAACATTCGGGATGAGCAGTTCTTC
>few|TRBV15|TRBJ1-4|15|TRBD1
CATSREGGADEKLFF
TGTGCCACCAGCAGAGAAGGGGGCGCGGATGAAAAACTGTTTTTT
>few|TRBV19|TRBJ1-1|14|TRBD1
CAALDTGGRTEAFF
TGTGCCGCACTAGACACAGGGGGCCGCACTGAAGCTTTCTTT
>few|TRBV29-1|TRBJ1-1|13|.
CSAPDSGDTEAFF
TGCAGCGCCCCGGACAGTGGGGACACTGAAGCTTTCTTT
>few|TRBV28|TRBJ2-1|15|TRBD2
CASSSLAASYNEQFF
TGTGCCAGCAGTTCCCTAGCGGCCTCCTACAATGAGCAGTTCTTC
>.|TRBV6-1|TRBJ1-5|15|TRBD1
CASSPRDRSNQPQHF
TGTGCCAGCAGTCCCCGGGACAGATCCAATCAGCCCCAGCATTTT
>.|TRBV2|TRBJ1-5|14|TRBD1
CASVMGQSNQPQHF
TGTGCCAGCGTAATGGGACAGAGCAATCAGCCCCAGCATTTT
>few|TRBV27|TRBJ1-2|14|TRBD1
CASGSYRGRRGYTF
TGTGCCAGCGGCTCGTACAGGGGGCGGCGAGGCTACACCTTC
>few|TRBV19|TRBJ1-1|15|.
CASSSPASANTEAFF
TGTGCCAGTAGTTCCCCTGCCAGCGCGAACACTGAAGCTTTCTTT
>few|TRBV7-2|TRBJ2-7|13|.
CASSPFGTRRQYF
TGTGCCAGCTCCCCCTTCGGGACACGAAGGCAGTACTTC
>few|TRBV7-3|TRBJ2-3|14|.
CASSLPLDSDTQYF
TGTGCCAGCAGCTTACCTCTAGACTCAGATACGCAGTATTTT
>few|TRBV6-5|TRBJ2-7|14|.
CASSYGAATYEQYF
TGTGCCAGCAGTTACGGGGCCGCCACCTACGAGCAGTACTTC
>.|TRBV7-6|TRBJ2-3|18|TRBD2
CASSKWTSGRPSTDTQYF
TGTGCCAGCAGCAAATGGACTAGCGGGAGACCTAGCACAGATACGCAGTATTTT
>.|TRBV6-5|TRBJ1-1|13|.
CASSLRVATEAFF
TGTGCCAGCAGTTTACGGGTCGCCACTGAAGCTTTCTTT
>.|TRBV28|TRBJ2-7|15|TRBD2
CASSFGLAGAYEQYF
TGTGCCAGCAGTTTCGGACTAGCGGGAGCCTACGAGCAGTACTTC
>few|TRBV7-9|TRBJ2-5|16|TRBD2
CASSPRAAGGDGTQYF
TGTGCCAGCAGCCCCCGGGCAGCGGGAGGCGATGGGACCCAGTACTTC
>.|TRBV19|TRBJ2-4|15|TRBD1
CASIDQGAGKNIQYF
TGTGCCAGTATCGACCAGGGGGCAGGCAAAAACATTCAGTACTTC
>few|TRBV9|TRBJ2-5|16|TRBD2
CASSSQGLAGLETQYF
TGTGCCAGCAGCTCCCAGGGACTAGCGGGACTAGAGACCCAGTACTTC
>.|TRBV18|TRBJ1-1|13|.
CASSTGLGTEAFF
TGTGCCAGCTCTACCGGGTTGGGCACTGAAGCTTTCTTT
>.|TRBV11-2|TRBJ2-7|13|TRBD2
CATEGTSPHEQYF
TGTGCCACCGAGGGGACTAGCCCCCACGAGCAGTACTTC
>few|TRBV29-1|TRBJ1-1|10|.
CSVALPEAFF
TGCAGCGTTGCCCTCCCTGAAGCTTTCTTT
>.|TRBV5-1|TRBJ2-1|15|.
CASSWAAGAGNEQFF
TGCGCCAGCAGCTGGGCCGCGGGGGCAGGGAATGAGCAGTTCTTC
>.|TRBV7-9|TRBJ1-1|14|.
CASSPELWNTEAFF
TGTGCCAGCAGCCCAGAATTGTGGAACACTGAAGCTTTCTTT
>.|TRBV7-3|TRBJ2-5|13|TRBD1
CASSPTGGETQYF
TGTGCCAGCAGCCCGACAGGGGGAGAGACCCAGTACTTC